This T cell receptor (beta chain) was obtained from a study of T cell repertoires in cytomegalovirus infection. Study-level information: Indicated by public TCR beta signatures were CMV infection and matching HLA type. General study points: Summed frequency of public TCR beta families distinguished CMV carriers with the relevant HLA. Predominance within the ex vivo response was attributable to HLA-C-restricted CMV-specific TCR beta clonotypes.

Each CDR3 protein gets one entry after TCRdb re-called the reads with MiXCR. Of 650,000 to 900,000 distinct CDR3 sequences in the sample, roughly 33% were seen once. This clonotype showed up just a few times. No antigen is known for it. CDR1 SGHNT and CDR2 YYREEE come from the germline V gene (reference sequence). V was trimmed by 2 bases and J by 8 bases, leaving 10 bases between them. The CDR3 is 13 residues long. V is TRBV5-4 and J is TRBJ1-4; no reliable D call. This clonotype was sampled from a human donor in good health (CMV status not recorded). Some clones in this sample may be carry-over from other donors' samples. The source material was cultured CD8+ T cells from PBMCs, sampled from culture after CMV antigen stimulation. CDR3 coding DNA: TGTGCCAGCAGCTTCTCCGGACGGGAAAAACTGTTTTTT. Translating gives CASSFSGREKLFF.